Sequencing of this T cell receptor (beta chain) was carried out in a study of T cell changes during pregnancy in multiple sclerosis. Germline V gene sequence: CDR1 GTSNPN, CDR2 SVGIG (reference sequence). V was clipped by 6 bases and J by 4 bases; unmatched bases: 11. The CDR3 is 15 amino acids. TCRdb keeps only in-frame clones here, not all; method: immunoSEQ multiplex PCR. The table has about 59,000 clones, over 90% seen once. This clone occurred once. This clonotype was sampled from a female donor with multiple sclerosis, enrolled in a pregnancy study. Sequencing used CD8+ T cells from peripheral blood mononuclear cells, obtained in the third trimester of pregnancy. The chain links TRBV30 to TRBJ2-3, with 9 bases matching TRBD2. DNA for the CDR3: TGTGCCTGTATGACTAGCGGCACGCCCCCAGATACGCAGTATTTT. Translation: CACMTSGTPPDTQYF.